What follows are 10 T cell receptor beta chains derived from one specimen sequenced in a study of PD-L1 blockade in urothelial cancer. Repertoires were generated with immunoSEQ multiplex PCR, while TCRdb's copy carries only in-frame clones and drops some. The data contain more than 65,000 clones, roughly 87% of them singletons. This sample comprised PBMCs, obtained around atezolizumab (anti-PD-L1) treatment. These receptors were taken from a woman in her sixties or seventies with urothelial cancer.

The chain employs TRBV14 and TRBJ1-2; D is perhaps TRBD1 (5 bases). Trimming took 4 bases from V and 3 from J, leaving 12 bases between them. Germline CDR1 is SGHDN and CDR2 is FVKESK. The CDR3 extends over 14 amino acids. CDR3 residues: CASSRRQGDYGYTF. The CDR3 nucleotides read TGTGCCAGCAGCCGCAGACAAGGGGACTATGGCTACACCTTC.

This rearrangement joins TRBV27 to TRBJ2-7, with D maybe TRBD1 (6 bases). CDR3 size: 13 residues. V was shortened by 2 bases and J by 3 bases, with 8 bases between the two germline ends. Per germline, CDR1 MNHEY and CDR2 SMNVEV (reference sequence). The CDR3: CASSLMDSYEQYF. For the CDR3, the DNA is TGTGCCAGCAGTTTAATGGACAGCTACGAGCAGTACTTC.

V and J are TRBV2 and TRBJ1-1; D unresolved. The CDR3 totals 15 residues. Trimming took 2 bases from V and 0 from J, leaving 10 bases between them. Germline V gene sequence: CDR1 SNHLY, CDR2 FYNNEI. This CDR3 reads CASSERGSMNTEAFF. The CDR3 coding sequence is TGTGCCAGCAGTGAACGGGGAAGCATGAACACTGAAGCTTTCTTT.

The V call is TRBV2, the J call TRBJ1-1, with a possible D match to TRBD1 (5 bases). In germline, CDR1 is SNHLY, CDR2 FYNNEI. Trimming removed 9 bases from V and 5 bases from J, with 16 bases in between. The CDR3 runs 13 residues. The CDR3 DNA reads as TGTGCCAGTGCGGTCATATCAGGGACTGAAGCTTTCTTT. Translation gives CASAVISGTEAFF.

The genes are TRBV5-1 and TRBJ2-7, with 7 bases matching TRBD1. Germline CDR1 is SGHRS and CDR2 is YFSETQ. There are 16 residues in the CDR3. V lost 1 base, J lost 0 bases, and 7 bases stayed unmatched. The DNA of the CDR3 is TGCGCCAGCAGCTTGTCTGGGACAGTTAGCTCCTACGAGCAGTACTTC. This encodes CASSLSGTVSSYEQYF.

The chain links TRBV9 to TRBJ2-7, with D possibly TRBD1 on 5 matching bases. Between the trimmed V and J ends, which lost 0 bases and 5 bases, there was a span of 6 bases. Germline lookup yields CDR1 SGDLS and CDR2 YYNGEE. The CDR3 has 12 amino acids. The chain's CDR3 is CASSVADNEQYF. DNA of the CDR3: TGTGCCAGCAGCGTAGCGGACAACGAGCAGTACTTC.

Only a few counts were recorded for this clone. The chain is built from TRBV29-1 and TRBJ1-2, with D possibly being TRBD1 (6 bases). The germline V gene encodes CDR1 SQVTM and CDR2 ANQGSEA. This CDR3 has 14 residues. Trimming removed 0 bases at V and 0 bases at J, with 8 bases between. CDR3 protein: CSVEDRTANYGYTF. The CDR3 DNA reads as TGCAGCGTTGAAGATCGGACAGCTAACTATGGCTACACCTTC.

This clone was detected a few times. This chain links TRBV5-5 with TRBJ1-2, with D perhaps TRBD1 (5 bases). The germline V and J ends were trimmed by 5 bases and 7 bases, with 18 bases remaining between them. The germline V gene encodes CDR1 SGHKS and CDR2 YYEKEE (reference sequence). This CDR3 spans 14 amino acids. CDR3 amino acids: CASSSTTQGLGYTF. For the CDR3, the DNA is TGTGCCAGCAGTTCAACAACCCAGGGCCTTGGCTACACCTTC.

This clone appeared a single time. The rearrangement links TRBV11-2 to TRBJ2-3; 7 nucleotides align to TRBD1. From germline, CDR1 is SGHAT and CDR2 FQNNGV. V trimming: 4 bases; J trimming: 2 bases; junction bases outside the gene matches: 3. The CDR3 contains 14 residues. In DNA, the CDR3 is TGTGCCAGCAGCTCACAGGGGTACACAGATACGCAGTATTTT. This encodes CASSSQGYTDTQYF. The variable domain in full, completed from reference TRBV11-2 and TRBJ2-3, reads EAGVAQSPRYKIIEKRQSVAFWCNPISGHATLYWYQQILGQGPKLLIQFQNNGVVDDSQLPKDRFSAERLKGVDSTLKIQPAKLEDSAVYLCASSSQGYTDTQYFGPGTRLTVL.

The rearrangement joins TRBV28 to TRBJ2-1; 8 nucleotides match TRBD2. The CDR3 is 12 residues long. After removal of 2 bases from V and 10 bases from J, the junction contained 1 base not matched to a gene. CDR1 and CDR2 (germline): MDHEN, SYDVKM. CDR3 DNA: TGTGCCAGCAGTTTAGGGACTAGGGAGCAGTTCTTC. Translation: CASSLGTREQFF.